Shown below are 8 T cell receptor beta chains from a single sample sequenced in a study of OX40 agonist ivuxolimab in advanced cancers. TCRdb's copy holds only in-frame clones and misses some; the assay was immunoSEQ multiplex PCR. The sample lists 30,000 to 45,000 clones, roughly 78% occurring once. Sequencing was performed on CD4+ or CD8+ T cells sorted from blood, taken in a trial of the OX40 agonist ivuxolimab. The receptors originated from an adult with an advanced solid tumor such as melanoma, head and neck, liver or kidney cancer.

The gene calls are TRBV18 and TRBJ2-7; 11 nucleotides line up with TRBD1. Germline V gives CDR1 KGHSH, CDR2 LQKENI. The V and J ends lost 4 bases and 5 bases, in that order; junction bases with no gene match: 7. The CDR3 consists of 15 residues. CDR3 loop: CASSHRTGGSDEQYF. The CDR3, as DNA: TGTGCCAGCTCACACCGGACAGGGGGCAGCGACGAGCAGTACTTC.

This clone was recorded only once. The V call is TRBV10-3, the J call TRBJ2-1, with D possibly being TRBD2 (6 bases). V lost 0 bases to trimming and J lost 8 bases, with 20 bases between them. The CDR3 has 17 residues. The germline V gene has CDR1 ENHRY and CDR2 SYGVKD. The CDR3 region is CAISESGRRDGSYEQFF. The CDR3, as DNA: TGTGCCATCAGTGAGTCGGGGAGGCGGGATGGTTCCTATGAGCAGTTCTTC.

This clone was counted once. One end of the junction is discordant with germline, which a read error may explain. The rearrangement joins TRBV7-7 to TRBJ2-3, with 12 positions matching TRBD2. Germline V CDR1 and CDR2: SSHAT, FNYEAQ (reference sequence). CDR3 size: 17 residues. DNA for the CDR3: TGTGCTAGCAGCCCTACGCTAGCGGGAGGGCCCCCAGATACGCAGTATTTT. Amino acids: CASSPTLAGGPPDTQYF. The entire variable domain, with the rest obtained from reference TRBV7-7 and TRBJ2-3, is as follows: GAGVSQSPRYKVTKRGQDVTLRCDPISSHATLYWYQQALGQGPEFLTYFNYEAQPDKSGLPSDRFSAERPEGSISTLTIQRTEQRDSAMYRCASSPTLAGGPPDTQYFGPGTRLTVL.

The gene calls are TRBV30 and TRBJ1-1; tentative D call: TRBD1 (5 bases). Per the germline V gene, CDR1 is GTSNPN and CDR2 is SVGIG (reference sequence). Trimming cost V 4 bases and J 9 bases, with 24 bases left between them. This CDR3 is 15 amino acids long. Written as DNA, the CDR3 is TGTGCCTGGACCCTAGGGGCAGGCGGACCGAGTAAAGCTTTCTTT. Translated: CAWTLGAGGPSKAFF.

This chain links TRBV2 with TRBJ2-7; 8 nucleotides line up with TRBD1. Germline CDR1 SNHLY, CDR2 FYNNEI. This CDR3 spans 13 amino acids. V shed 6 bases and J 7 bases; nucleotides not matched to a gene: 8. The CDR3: CASRGQGRREQYF. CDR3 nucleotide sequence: TGTGCCAGCAGAGGACAGGGCCGACGAGAGCAGTACTTC.

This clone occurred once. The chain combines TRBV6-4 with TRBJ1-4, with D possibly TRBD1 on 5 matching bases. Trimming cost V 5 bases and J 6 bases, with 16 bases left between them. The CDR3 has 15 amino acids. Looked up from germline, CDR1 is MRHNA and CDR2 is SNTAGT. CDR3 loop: CASSNRGRGDEKLFF. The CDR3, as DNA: TGTGCCAGCAGTAATAGGGGCCGGGGGGATGAAAAACTGTTTTTT.

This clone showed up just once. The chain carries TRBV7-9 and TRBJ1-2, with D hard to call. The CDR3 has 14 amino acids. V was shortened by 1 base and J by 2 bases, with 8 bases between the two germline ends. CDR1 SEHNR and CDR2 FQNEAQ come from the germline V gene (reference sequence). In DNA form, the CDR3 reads TGTGCCAGCAGCTTAGGCGCTGGAAACTATGGCTACACCTTC. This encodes CASSLGAGNYGYTF. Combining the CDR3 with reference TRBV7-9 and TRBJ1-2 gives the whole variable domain DTGVSQNPRHKITKRGQNVTFRCDPISEHNRLYWYRQTLGQGPEFLTYFQNEAQLEKSRLLSDRFSAERPKGSFSTLEIQRTEQGDSAMYLCASSLGAGNYGYTFGSGTRLTVV.

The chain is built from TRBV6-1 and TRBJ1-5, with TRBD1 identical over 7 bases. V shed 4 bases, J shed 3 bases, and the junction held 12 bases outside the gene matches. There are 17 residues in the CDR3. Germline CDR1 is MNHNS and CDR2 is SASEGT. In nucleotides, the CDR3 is TGTGCCAGCAGTGCACTCCTGACAGGGCGGGACAATCAGCCCCAGCATTTT. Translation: CASSALLTGRDNQPQHF.